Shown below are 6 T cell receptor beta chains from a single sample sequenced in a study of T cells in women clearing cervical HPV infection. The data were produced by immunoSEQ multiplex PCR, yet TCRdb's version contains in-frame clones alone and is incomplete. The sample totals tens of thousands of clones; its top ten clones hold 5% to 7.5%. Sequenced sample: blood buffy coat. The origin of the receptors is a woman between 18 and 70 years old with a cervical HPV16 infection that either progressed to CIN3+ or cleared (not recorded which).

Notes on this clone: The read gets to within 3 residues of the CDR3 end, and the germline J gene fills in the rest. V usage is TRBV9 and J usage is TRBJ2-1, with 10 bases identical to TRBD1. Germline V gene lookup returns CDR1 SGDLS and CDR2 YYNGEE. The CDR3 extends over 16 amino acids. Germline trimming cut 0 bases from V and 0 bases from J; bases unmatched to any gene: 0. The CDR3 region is CASSVGTGGSYNEQFF. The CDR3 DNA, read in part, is TGTGCCAGCAGCGTAGGGACAGGGGGCTCCTACAATGAG.

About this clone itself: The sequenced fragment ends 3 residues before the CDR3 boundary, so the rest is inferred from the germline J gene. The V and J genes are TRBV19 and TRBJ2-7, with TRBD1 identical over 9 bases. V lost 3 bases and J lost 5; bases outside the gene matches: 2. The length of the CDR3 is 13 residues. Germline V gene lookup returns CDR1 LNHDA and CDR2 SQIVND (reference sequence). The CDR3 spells CASSMGQGHEQYF. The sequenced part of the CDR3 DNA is TGTGCCAGTAGTATGGGACAGGGCCACGAG.

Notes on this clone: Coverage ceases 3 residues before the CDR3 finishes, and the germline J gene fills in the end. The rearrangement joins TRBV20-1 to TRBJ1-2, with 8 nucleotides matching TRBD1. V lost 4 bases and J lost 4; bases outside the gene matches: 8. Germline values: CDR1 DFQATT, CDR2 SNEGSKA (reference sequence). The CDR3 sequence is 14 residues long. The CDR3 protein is CSATNYRGSYGYTF. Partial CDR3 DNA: TGCAGTGCTACCAATTACAGGGGGAGCTATGGC.

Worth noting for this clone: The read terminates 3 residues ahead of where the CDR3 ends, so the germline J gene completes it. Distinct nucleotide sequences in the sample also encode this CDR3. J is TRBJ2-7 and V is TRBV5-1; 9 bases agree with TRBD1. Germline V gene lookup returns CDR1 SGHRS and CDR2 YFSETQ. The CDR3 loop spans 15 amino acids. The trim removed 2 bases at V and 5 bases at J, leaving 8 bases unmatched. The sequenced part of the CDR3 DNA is TGCGCCAGCAGCTTAGGACAGGGGAGTCACGACGAG. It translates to CASSLGQGSHDE. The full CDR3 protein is CASSLGQGSHDEQYF. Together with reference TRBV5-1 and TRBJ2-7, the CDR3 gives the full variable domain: KAGVTQTPRYLIKTRGQQVTLSCSPISGHRSVSWYQQTPGQGLQFLFEYFSETQRNKGNFPGRFSGRQFSNSRSEMNVSTLELGDSALYLCASSLGQGSHDEQYFGPGTRLTVT.

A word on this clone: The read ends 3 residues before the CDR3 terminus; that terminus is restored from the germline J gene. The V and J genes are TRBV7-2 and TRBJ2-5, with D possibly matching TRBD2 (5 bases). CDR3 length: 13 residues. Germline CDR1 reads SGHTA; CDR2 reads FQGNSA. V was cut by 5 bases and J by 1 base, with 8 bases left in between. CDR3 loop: CASSGLFQETQYF. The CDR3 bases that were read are TGTGCCAGCAGCGGACTGTTCCAAGAGACC.

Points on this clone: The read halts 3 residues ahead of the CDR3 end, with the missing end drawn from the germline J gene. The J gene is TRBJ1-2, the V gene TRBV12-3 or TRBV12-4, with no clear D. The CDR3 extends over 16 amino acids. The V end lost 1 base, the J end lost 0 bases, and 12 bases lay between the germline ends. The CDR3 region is CASSLDERLANYGYTF. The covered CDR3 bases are TGTGCCAGCAGTTTAGACGAGAGGCTAGCTAACTATGGC.